Below, 18 T cell receptor beta chains from the same sample are listed, as sequenced in a study of T cell responses to AZD1222 COVID-19 vaccine. Clones were sequenced by immunoSEQ multiplex PCR, and TCRdb holds only the in-frame ones, with some missing. The table lists fewer than 200,000 clones, approximately 92% of them singletons. The sequencing here drew on peripheral blood, taken on day 0 of AZD1222 vaccination. These receptors came from an adult in good health.

This rearrangement joins TRBV5-1 to TRBJ2-7; no firm D call. V dropped 3 bases and J dropped 4 bases, with 14 bases sitting between them. The CDR3 length is 14 residues. Per the germline V gene, CDR1 is SGHRS and CDR2 is YFSETQ. DNA for the CDR3: TGCGCCAGCAGCTACAGCAGGTTATTATACGAGCAGTACTTC. Encoded protein: CASSYSRLLYEQYF.

CDR3 bases: TGTGCCAGCACCCTTATCTCTGGAGGGAACACTGAAGCTTTCTTT. Protein: CASTLISGGNTEAFF. The chain is built from TRBV28 and TRBJ1-1; D remains ambiguous. V was clipped by 7 bases and J by 1 base, with 16 bases between them. Germline assignment: CDR1 MDHEN and CDR2 SYDVKM. This CDR3 has 15 amino acids.

The chain recombines TRBV5-5 with TRBJ1-2, with D hard to call. Germline V gene sequence: CDR1 SGHKS, CDR2 YYEKEE (reference sequence). This CDR3 contains 12 residues. Trimming cost V 3 bases and J 8 bases, with 11 bases left between them. The CDR3 protein is CASSSLTEGYTF. The DNA of the CDR3 is TGTGCCAGCAGCTCACTCACAGAAGGCTACACCTTC.

This rearrangement joins TRBV3-1 (or the pseudogene TRBV3-2) to TRBJ1-2; D gene uncertain. From germline, CDR1 is LGHDT and CDR2 YNNKEL (reference sequence). CDR3 length: 15 amino acids. V lost 1 base to trimming and J lost 2 bases, with 11 bases between them. This CDR3 reads CASSQGGRKNYGYTF. In DNA form, the CDR3 reads TGTGCCAGCAGCCAAGGAGGCAGGAAAAACTATGGCTACACCTTC.

The chain links TRBV4-3 to TRBJ1-2; D unclear. The CDR3 runs 16 residues. Germline assignment: CDR1 LGHNA and CDR2 YSLEER. Trimming took 4 bases from V and 2 from J, leaving 17 bases between them. The CDR3 is CASSLNWRTANYGYTF. DNA for the CDR3: TGCGCCAGCAGCCTCAATTGGCGGACTGCAAACTATGGCTACACCTTC.

V gene TRBV27 combines with J gene TRBJ1-5; D call uncertain. CDR3 length equals 13 residues. Trimming left V 6 bases short and J 2 bases short, with 8 bases between. Germline lookup yields CDR1 MNHEY and CDR2 SMNVEV (reference sequence). The CDR3 is CASSLIRNQPQHF. In DNA, the CDR3 is TGTGCCAGCAGCTTAATTCGCAATCAGCCCCAGCATTTT.

This clone was seen more than once but under ten times. This chain's CDR3 is CASSASTAYEQYF. The CDR3 DNA follows: TGTGCCAGCAGCGCTTCGACCGCCTACGAGCAGTACTTC. The rearrangement uses TRBV7-9 and TRBJ2-7; no clear D. V was shortened by 5 bases and J by 2 bases, with 10 bases between the two germline ends. The CDR3 is made up of 13 amino acids. Germline values: CDR1 SEHNR, CDR2 FQNEAQ (reference sequence).

The chain combines TRBV13 with TRBJ2-4, with 9 bases aligning to TRBD1. V gave up 5 bases and J gave up 0 bases; unmatched junction bases: 8. The CDR3 is 17 residues long. CDR1 is PRHDT and CDR2 is FYEKMQ in the germline V gene (reference sequence). In DNA, the CDR3 is TGTGCCAGCAGCCTCCACAGGGGGCGGTTAGCCAAAAACATTCAGTACTTC. It yields the protein CASSLHRGRLAKNIQYF. The full variable domain, rest sourced from reference TRBV13 and TRBJ2-4, is AAGVIQSPRHLIKEKRETATLKCYPIPRHDTVYWYQQGPGQDPQFLISFYEKMQSDKGSIPDRFSAQQFSDYHSELNMSSLELGDSALYFCASSLHRGRLAKNIQYFGAGTRLSVL.

This clone has just one count. The chain couples TRBV19 to TRBJ1-1; D uncertain. Trimming stripped 6 bases from V and 0 bases from J, with 11 bases between. Per the germline V gene, CDR1 is LNHDA and CDR2 is SQIVND (reference sequence). This CDR3 region has 14 residues. The CDR3 here is CASSPGSLNTEAFF. CDR3 nucleotide sequence: TGTGCCAGTAGCCCGGGGTCTCTGAACACTGAAGCTTTCTTT.

This chain links TRBV9 with TRBJ2-2, with TRBD1 matching over 9 bases. J was trimmed by 7 bases and V by 0 bases; bases with no gene match: 10. Germline CDR1 is SGDLS and CDR2 is YYNGEE. This CDR3 spans 17 amino acids. The CDR3 nucleotides read TGTGCCAGCAGCGTAGGAGTACAGGGGGCTATGGGCGGGGAGCTGTTTTTT. Translation gives CASSVGVQGAMGGELFF.

The chain combines TRBV30 with TRBJ1-4; possible D gene TRBD1, 6 bases. V was shortened by 0 bases and J by 8 bases, with 10 bases between the two germline ends. Per germline, CDR1 GTSNPN and CDR2 SVGIG (reference sequence). The CDR3 runs to 13 residues. In DNA form, the CDR3 reads TGTGCCTGGAGTGTCAGGGGAACGGAAAAACTGTTTTTT. Translation: CAWSVRGTEKLFF.

The V call is TRBV5-6, the J call TRBJ2-7; TRBD1 or TRBD2 may be the D gene (5 bases each). Germline loops: CDR1 SGHDT, CDR2 YYEEEE. The CDR3 totals 14 residues. V lost 2 bases and J 1 base, leaving 10 bases between the germline ends. The CDR3 region has the DNA TGTGCCAGCAGCTTCGGGACGGTTTCCTACGAGCAGTACTTC. Amino acids: CASSFGTVSYEQYF.

This chain connects TRBV10-1 to TRBJ2-2; the D is unclear. The V end was cut by 3 bases, the J end by 3 bases, with 5 bases between. The CDR3 has 13 residues. Germline CDR1 is WNHNN and CDR2 is SYGVQD (reference sequence). CDR3 protein: CASSDPHTGELFF. The CDR3 region has the DNA TGCGCCAGCAGTGATCCCCACACCGGGGAGCTGTTTTTT.

The rearrangement joins TRBV18 to TRBJ1-1; D ambiguous. The V gene lost 3 bases and the J gene lost 0 bases, with 8 bases spanning the gap. The CDR3 spans 14 residues. Germline-derived CDR1 and CDR2 are KGHSH and LQKENI. The CDR3 bases are TGTGCCAGCTCACCGGAGGGAATGAACACTGAAGCTTTCTTT. Protein product: CASSPEGMNTEAFF.

This chain joins TRBV24-1 and TRBJ1-2; 10 bases agree with TRBD1. CDR1 and CDR2 from the germline V gene are KGHDR and SFDVKD. V trimming: 2 bases; J trimming: 8 bases; junction bases outside the gene matches: 7. CDR3 length: 15 residues. This chain's CDR3 is CATSDYRQGARGYTF. Written as DNA, the CDR3 is TGTGCCACCAGTGATTATCGACAGGGGGCGCGGGGCTACACCTTC.

The chain links TRBV7-8 to TRBJ1-2, with TRBD1 matching over 10 bases. The germline V gene has CDR1 SGHVS and CDR2 FQNEAQ. The CDR3 contains 13 residues. J lost 13 bases, V lost 4 bases, and 9 bases had no gene match. CDR3 region: CASSSRDRGTGTF. The DNA of the CDR3 is TGTGCCAGCAGCTCCCGGGACAGGGGTACAGGCACCTTC. The complete variable domain, with remaining parts taken from reference TRBV7-8 and TRBJ1-2, reads GAGVSQSPRYKVAKRGQDVALRCDPISGHVSLFWYQQALGQGPEFLTYFQNEAQLDKSGLPSDRFFAERPEGSVSTLKIQRTQQEDSAVYLCASSSRDRGTGTFGSGTRLTVV.

This chain joins TRBV2 and TRBJ1-4, with D unclear. The length of the CDR3 is 15 residues. Germline V gene data show CDR1 as SNHLY and CDR2 as FYNNEI. The ends were cut back, 6 bases at V and 4 bases at J, with 15 bases in the middle. The CDR3 sequence is CASRSPRTFNEKLFF. The CDR3 nucleotides are TGTGCCAGCAGGTCCCCCAGGACGTTTAATGAAAAACTGTTTTTT. Looking up the rest from reference TRBV2 and TRBJ1-4 gives the full variable domain: EPEVTQTPSHQVTQMGQEVILRCVPISNHLYFYWYRQILGQKVEFLVSFYNNEISEKSEIFDDQFSVERPDGSNFTLKIRSTKLEDSAMYFCASRSPRTFNEKLFFGSGTQLSVL.

CDR3 nucleotides: TGTGCCAGCAGCAAGATTCGGCAGGTCCTCTTTAATGAAAAACTGTTTTTT. This sequence encodes CASSKIRQVLFNEKLFF. This sequence joins TRBV21-1 and TRBJ1-4; TRBD1 reflects the table's D call only, with no check against the DNA. TRBV21-1 is flagged as a pseudogene. The CDR3 is 17 amino acids.